The rows below give T cell receptor beta chains drawn from one sample of a study of cytomegalovirus exposure and HLA in healthy donors. TCRdb's copy holds only in-frame clones and misses some; the assay was immunoSEQ multiplex PCR. The profile covers roughly 200,000 clones, with over 80% appearing a single time and about 1.2% taken by the ten largest. Sequencing was done on a sample of PBMCs. All receptors come from a man younger than 40 in good health and CMV-seronegative. The CDR3 runs from the conserved cysteine through the conserved F or W. A D gene is named only where the DNA matches it firmly. Size is omitted from some rows. Given values are once, few, many or a class for expanded clones.

d_gene,v_gene,abundance,j_gene,CDR3aa,CDR3nt
-,TRBV9,-,TRBJ1-1,CASSVDLGETEAFF,TGTGCCAGCAGCGTAGACCTCGGGGAGACTGAAGCTTTCTTT
TRBD2,TRBV10-3,-,TRBJ2-7,CAARSGTSGVYEQYF,TGTGCCGCCCGCTCCGGGACTAGCGGGGTCTACGAGCAGTACTTC
TRBD1,TRBV4-2,-,TRBJ2-7,CASSQRTGAYEQYF,TGTGCCAGCAGCCAAAGGACAGGGGCCTACGAGCAGTACTTC
TRBD1,TRBV6-6,-,TRBJ1-2,CASSFTGGESGYAF,TGTGCCAGCAGTTTTACAGGGGGCGAGTCTGGCTACGCCTTC
TRBD2,TRBV5-1,-,TRBJ2-3,CASSLGGGGTDTQYF,TGCGCCAGCAGCTTGGGCGGGGGTGGCACAGATACGCAGTATTTT
-,TRBV5-8,-,TRBJ2-3,CASSGRGFRYTDTQYF,TGTGCCAGCAGCGGACGGGGATTCCGATACACAGATACGCAGTATTTT
TRBD1,TRBV10-1,-,TRBJ1-4,CARSPGGLLNEKLFF,TGCGCCAGAAGCCCAGGGGGGCTCCTTAATGAAAAACTGTTTTTT
TRBD2,TRBV27,-,TRBJ2-3,CASSPRLADYTDTQYF,TGTGCCAGCAGTCCCCGCCTAGCGGACTACACAGATACGCAGTATTTT
-,TRBV5-1,few,TRBJ1-1,CASPRSGLRDTEAFF,TGCGCCAGCCCTCGATCGGGACTCCGGGACACTGAAGCTTTCTTT
-,TRBV13,-,TRBJ2-1,CASSLRVYNEQFF,TGTGCCAGCAGCTTACGGGTATACAATGAGCAGTTCTTC
-,TRBV7-9,once,TRBJ2-7,CASSRTGLGSEQYF,TGTGCCAGCAGTCGAACAGGGCTAGGGTCGGAGCAGTACTTC
-,TRBV19,-,TRBJ1-5,CASNRVDISKYQPQHF,TGTGCCAGTAATCGTGTAGACATATCCAAATATCAGCCCCAGCATTTT